The 28 T cell receptor beta chains presented below share a single source sample, sequenced in a study of T-cell memory formation after mild COVID-19. In TCRdb, the 5' RACE reads were re-called with MiXCR into one record per CDR3 protein. Altogether about 190,000 distinct CDR3 sequences are present, approximately 10% being singletons, with the ten largest covering 2.5% to 3.5%. Sequencing was carried out using PBMCs or a T cell subset sorted from them (not recorded which). The receptors here all came from a man younger than 35 who had mild COVID-19 (a few samples of this study predate the infection). Cell type and time point are not known.

This clonotype was seen a handful of times. The rearrangement uses TRBV18 and TRBJ1-1; TRBD1 agrees at 11 bases. Germline V gives CDR1 KGHSH, CDR2 LQKENI. V gave up 3 bases and J gave up 6 bases; unmatched junction bases: 6. The CDR3 spans 15 residues. In DNA form, the CDR3 reads TGTGCCAGCTCACCTAGGACAGGGGGCGGCCCTGAAGCTTTCTTT. It translates to CASSPRTGGGPEAFF.

This clonotype was recorded once. The chain is built from TRBV7-9 and TRBJ2-3, with D hard to call. This CDR3 is built from 11 residues. Germline V CDR1 and CDR2: SEHNR, FQNEAQ (reference sequence). The V end lost 9 bases, the J end lost 6 bases, and 10 bases lay between the germline ends. In DNA, the CDR3 is TGTGCCAGGAGCCCACAGGATACGCAGTATTTT. It encodes CARSPQDTQYF.

This clonotype was seen repeatedly, ten times or more. V and J are TRBV12-3 or TRBV12-4 and TRBJ2-3; D unclear. Trimming stripped 0 bases from V and 0 bases from J, with 7 bases between. This CDR3 spans 15 amino acids. The CDR3: CASSLAVHSTDTQYF. The CDR3 DNA is TGTGCCAGCAGTTTAGCGGTACATAGCACAGATACGCAGTATTTT.

This clonotype was recorded a few times. The chain has TRBV6-5 and TRBJ2-1; D possibly corresponds to TRBD2 (6 bases). Germline-derived CDR1 and CDR2 are MNHEY and SVGAGI. Trimming removed 7 bases from V and 0 bases from J, with 10 bases in between. The CDR3 length is 14 residues. CDR3 coding DNA: TGTGCCAGCAAGGAGGGGCCCTCCTACAATGAGCAGTTCTTC. Protein: CASKEGPSYNEQFF.

The table lists this clonotype with many counts. The gene calls are TRBV7-7 and TRBJ2-7, with 8 bases aligning to TRBD1. In germline, CDR1 is SSHAT, CDR2 FNYEAQ (reference sequence). This CDR3 region has 15 residues. CDR3 region: CASRNTGGSSYEQYV. The CDR3 DNA reads as TGTGCTAGCAGAAATACAGGGGGTAGCTCCTACGAGCAGTACGTC.

This clonotype has only a few counts. The rearrangement links TRBV5-1 to TRBJ2-3; D is possibly TRBD2 (6 bases). With 4 bases removed from V and 3 bases from J, the gap between germline ends came to 15 bases. Germline CDR1 is SGHRS and CDR2 is YFSETQ. The CDR3 consists of 15 residues. The CDR3 bases are TGCGCCAGCAGCATGGGCGGGACGGCTACAGATACGCAGTATTTT. Protein sequence: CASSMGGTATDTQYF.

The V and J genes are TRBV7-2 and TRBJ2-3; 7 nucleotides match TRBD2. This CDR3 region has 16 residues. Trimming cost V 5 bases and J 0 bases; bases outside gene matches: 8. Germline lookup yields CDR1 SGHTA and CDR2 FQGNSA. The CDR3 sequence is CASSAGTIASTDTQYF. The CDR3 region has the DNA TGTGCCAGCAGCGCCGGGACTATAGCTAGCACAGATACGCAGTATTTT.

The chain recombines TRBV7-2 with TRBJ1-6, with no clear D. Germline V gene sequence: CDR1 SGHTA, CDR2 FQGNSA. The CDR3 has 13 residues. Between the trimmed V and J ends, which lost 1 base and 8 bases, there was a span of 6 bases. CDR3 sequence reads: CASSLERDSPLHF. CDR3 coding DNA: TGTGCCAGCAGCTTAGAAAGGGATTCACCCCTCCACTTT. The full variable domain, rest sourced from reference TRBV7-2 and TRBJ1-6, is GAGVSQSPSNKVTEKGKDVELRCDPISGHTALYWYRQSLGQGLEFLIYFQGNSAPDKSGLPSDRFSAERTGGSVSTLTIQRTQQEDSAVYLCASSLERDSPLHFGNGTRLTVT.

The table lists this clonotype with a few counts. The rearrangement links TRBV20-1 to TRBJ2-5; D is possibly TRBD2 (6 bases). This CDR3 is built from 14 residues. The germline CDR1 and CDR2 sequences are DFQATT and SNEGSKA (reference sequence). V lost 5 bases to trimming and J lost 5 bases, with 18 bases between them. CDR3 residues: CSAPEGRRVETQYF. The CDR3 nucleotides are TGCAGTGCTCCGGAAGGGAGGCGGGTGGAGACCCAGTACTTC.

The chain employs TRBV7-2 and TRBJ1-6; weak D call: TRBD1 (5 bases). The CDR3 sequence is 13 residues long. Germline assignment: CDR1 SGHTA and CDR2 FQGNSA. V was shortened by 1 base and J by 10 bases, with 8 bases between the two germline ends. This chain's CDR3 is CASSLGGASPLHF. The CDR3 DNA sequence: TGTGCCAGCAGCTTAGGTGGGGCCTCACCCCTCCACTTT.

In its sample, this clonotype was seen many times. V and J are TRBV5-6 and TRBJ1-2, with D uncertain. CDR1 SGHDT and CDR2 YYEEEE come from the germline V gene. Trimming pared 5 bases from V and 3 bases from J, leaving 17 bases between. The length of the CDR3 is 15 residues. As DNA, the CDR3 is TGTGCCAGCAGGATTGCGGTGAAGGCAGACTATGGCTACACCTTC. Protein sequence: CASRIAVKADYGYTF.

This clonotype has a count of ten or more. The rearrangement links TRBV20-1 to TRBJ2-1; 7 nucleotides agree with TRBD2. Germline CDR1 and CDR2: DFQATT and SNEGSKA (reference sequence). The CDR3 is 13 residues long. V lost 3 bases, J lost 4 bases, and 3 bases stayed unmatched. CDR3 bases: TGCAGTGCTAGCGGGGGGATATACAATGAGCAGTTCTTC. This sequence encodes CSASGGIYNEQFF.

V usage is TRBV7-2 and J usage is TRBJ2-3; D remains unclear. There are 15 residues in the CDR3. The V end lost 2 bases, the J end lost 2 bases, and 11 bases lay between the germline ends. Germline lookup yields CDR1 SGHTA and CDR2 FQGNSA. The CDR3 sequence: CASSLLVTDTDTQYF. CDR3 bases: TGTGCCAGCAGCTTATTGGTGACGGACACAGATACGCAGTATTTT.

This clonotype appeared a few times. The rearrangement joins TRBV4-3 to TRBJ1-1; D possibly corresponds to TRBD1 (5 bases). The germline V gene has CDR1 LGHNA and CDR2 YSLEER. Trimming took 4 bases from V and 4 from J, leaving 22 bases between them. This CDR3 region has 17 residues. This CDR3 reads CASSRLRAAGTGTEAFF. DNA for the CDR3: TGCGCCAGCAGCCGACTTCGGGCCGCGGGGACGGGCACTGAAGCTTTCTTT.

This chain uses TRBV5-1 with TRBJ1-6; 8 bases map to TRBD1. Germline-derived CDR1 and CDR2 are SGHRS and YFSETQ. The CDR3 sequence is 16 residues long. Trimming removed 0 bases from V and 10 bases from J; junction bases left unmatched: 9. CDR3 protein: CASSLAVTGDGSPLHF. The CDR3 nucleotides are TGCGCCAGCAGCTTGGCCGTGACAGGGGATGGGTCACCCCTCCACTTT.

This clonotype was counted ten times or more. The chain has TRBV3-1 and TRBJ2-2, with 10 bases lining up with TRBD1. Germline V lookup: CDR1 LGHDT, CDR2 YNNKEL (reference sequence). CDR3 length: 18 residues. The J segment lost 1 base and the V segment lost 8 bases, leaving 13 bases of the junction unmatched. The CDR3 sequence: CASARPGTGDRNTGELFF. The CDR3 DNA follows: TGTGCCAGCGCTCGCCCCGGGACAGGGGACCGGAACACCGGGGAGCTGTTTTTT.

This clonotype was seen a few times. The V and J genes are TRBV28 and TRBJ2-5, with 7 bases aligning to TRBD1. This CDR3 contains 12 residues. The V gene's germline CDR1 is MDHEN and CDR2 SYDVKM. V lost 6 bases, J lost 4 bases, and 2 bases stayed unmatched. As DNA, the CDR3 is TGTGCCAGCAGAGCAGGGGGAGAGACCCAGTACTTC. It encodes CASRAGGETQYF.

The chain carries TRBV3-1 and TRBJ2-1; unclear D gene. Germline V gene lookup returns CDR1 LGHDT and CDR2 YNNKEL (reference sequence). Deletions cut 4 bases from V and 2 bases from J, with 12 bases between. The CDR3 covers 15 residues. The chain's CDR3 is CASSLNVLAYNEQFF. The CDR3 DNA is TGTGCCAGCAGCCTGAACGTCCTAGCCTACAATGAGCAGTTCTTC.

This chain connects TRBV7-2 to TRBJ1-5, with 8 positions matching TRBD1. The CDR3 contains 14 residues. V gave up 1 base and J gave up 6 bases; unmatched junction bases: 2. The V gene's germline CDR1 is SGHTA and CDR2 FQGNSA. CDR3 loop: CASSLGQGLQPQHF. The DNA for the CDR3 is TGTGCCAGCAGCTTAGGACAGGGGCTTCAGCCCCAGCATTTT.

This clonotype was counted between two and nine times. The chain employs TRBV5-5 and TRBJ2-7, with TRBD1 matching over 9 bases. Germline CDR1 is SGHKS and CDR2 is YYEKEE (reference sequence). The CDR3 sequence is 13 residues long. J was trimmed by 6 bases and V by 1 base; bases with no gene match: 2. CDR3 nucleotide sequence: TGTGCCAGCAGCTTGACAGGGGGCGGCGAGCAGTACGTC. Amino acid sequence: CASSLTGGGEQYV.

This clonotype was seen more than once but under ten times. The chain has TRBV6-2 or TRBV6-3 and TRBJ2-1; weak D call: TRBD2 (7 bases). With 2 bases removed from V and 4 bases from J, the gap between germline ends came to 12 bases. The CDR3 has 15 residues. Per the germline V gene, CDR1 is MNHEY and CDR2 is SVGEGT. The chain's CDR3 is CASSYKAGAYNEQFF. In DNA form, the CDR3 reads TGTGCCAGCAGTTACAAGGCGGGGGCATACAATGAGCAGTTCTTC.

A few counts support this clonotype. This chain connects TRBV27 to TRBJ2-4; 10 nucleotides agree with TRBD1. V was clipped by 3 bases and J by 8 bases; unmatched bases: 4. Germline loops: CDR1 MNHEY, CDR2 SMNVEV (reference sequence). The CDR3 contains 14 residues. The CDR3 protein is CASSFADRGHIQYF. In DNA, the CDR3 is TGTGCCAGCAGTTTTGCCGACAGGGGGCACATTCAGTACTTC.

This clonotype was observed many times. This chain connects TRBV7-3 to TRBJ2-3, with a weak D call TRBD1 (6 bases). The V gene's germline CDR1 is SGHTA and CDR2 FQGTGA. The CDR3 consists of 14 residues. Trimming pared 5 bases from V and 2 bases from J, leaving 11 bases between. CDR3 DNA sequence: TGTGCCAGCAGCCGCGCAGGGGCCACAGATACGCAGTATTTT. Its protein is CASSRAGATDTQYF.

This clonotype showed up just a few times. This rearrangement joins TRBV5-1 to TRBJ1-2, with 7 bases lining up with TRBD1. The V gene's germline CDR1 is SGHRS and CDR2 YFSETQ. V was clipped by 5 bases and J by 3 bases; unmatched bases: 10. The length of the CDR3 is 15 residues. The CDR3 coding sequence is TGCGCCAGCAGGGGAGATCCGGGACAGTACTATGGCTACACCTTC. Its translation: CASRGDPGQYYGYTF. Filled out from reference TRBV5-1 and TRBJ1-2, the complete variable domain reads KAGVTQTPRYLIKTRGQQVTLSCSPISGHRSVSWYQQTPGQGLQFLFEYFSETQRNKGNFPGRFSGRQFSNSRSEMNVSTLELGDSALYLCASRGDPGQYYGYTFGSGTRLTVV.

The gene calls are TRBV5-1 and TRBJ2-6; D is unresolved. With 0 bases removed from V and 0 bases from J, the gap between germline ends came to 4 bases. Looked up from germline, CDR1 is SGHRS and CDR2 is YFSETQ. This CDR3 has 15 residues. CDR3 in amino acids: CASSLAHSGANVLTF. The CDR3 DNA follows: TGCGCCAGCAGCTTGGCCCACTCTGGGGCCAACGTCCTGACTTTC. Based on the CDR3 plus reference TRBV5-1 and TRBJ2-6, the full variable domain is KAGVTQTPRYLIKTRGQQVTLSCSPISGHRSVSWYQQTPGQGLQFLFEYFSETQRNKGNFPGRFSGRQFSNSRSEMNVSTLELGDSALYLCASSLAHSGANVLTFGAGSRLTVL.

This clonotype has only a few counts. The chain couples TRBV19 to TRBJ2-3, with D perhaps matching TRBD2 (5 bases). V lost 6 bases and J lost 2, with 15 bases in between. Germline V lookup: CDR1 LNHDA, CDR2 SQIVND (reference sequence). This CDR3 has 15 residues. The chain's CDR3 is CASRPVGSLTDTQYF. CDR3 nucleotide sequence: TGTGCCAGTAGGCCAGTGGGGAGCCTCACAGATACGCAGTATTTT.

The chain couples TRBV7-8 to TRBJ2-3, with D perhaps matching TRBD2 (6 bases). This CDR3 is built from 16 residues. Germline-derived CDR1 and CDR2 are SGHVS and FQNEAQ. V lost 1 base to trimming and J lost 0 bases, with 11 bases between them. CDR3 amino acids: CASSLESGFSTDTQYF. The CDR3 region has the DNA TGTGCCAGCAGCTTAGAAAGCGGGTTTAGCACAGATACGCAGTATTTT.

The chain combines TRBV4-2 with TRBJ1-6; tentatively, D is TRBD1 (6 bases). CDR1 is LGHNA and CDR2 is YNFKEQ in the germline V gene. The CDR3 is made up of 16 amino acids. V lost 0 bases, J lost 10 bases, and 16 bases lay in between. The CDR3 loop reads CASSQEGGGDRSPLHF. In DNA, the CDR3 is TGTGCCAGCAGCCAAGAGGGGGGCGGGGATCGGTCACCCCTCCACTTT.